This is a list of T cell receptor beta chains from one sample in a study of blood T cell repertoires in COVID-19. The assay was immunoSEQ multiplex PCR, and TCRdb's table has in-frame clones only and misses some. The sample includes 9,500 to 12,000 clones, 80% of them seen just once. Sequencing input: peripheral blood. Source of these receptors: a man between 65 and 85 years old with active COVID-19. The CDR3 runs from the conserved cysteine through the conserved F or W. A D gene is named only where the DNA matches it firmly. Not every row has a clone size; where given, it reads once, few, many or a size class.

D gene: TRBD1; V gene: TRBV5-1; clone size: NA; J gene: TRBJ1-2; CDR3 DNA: TGCGCCAGCAGACCGGGACAGGGGGAAGATTTCTTCTATGGCTACACCTTC; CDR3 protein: CASRPGQGEDFFYGYTF
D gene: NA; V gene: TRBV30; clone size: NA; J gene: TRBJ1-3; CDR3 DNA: TGTGCCTGGGACAGCAACTTAGGAAACACCATATATTTT; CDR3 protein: CAWDSNLGNTIYF
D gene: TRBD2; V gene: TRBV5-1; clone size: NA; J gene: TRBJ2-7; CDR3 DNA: TGCGCCAGCAGCCACGTACTAGCGGGGGGACACGAGCAGTACTTC; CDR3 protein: CASSHVLAGGHEQYF
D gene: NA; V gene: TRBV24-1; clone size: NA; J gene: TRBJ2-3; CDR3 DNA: TGTGCCACCAGTGATAAGGCTTATGAGGGAAAAGATACGCAGTATTTT; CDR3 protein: CATSDKAYEGKDTQYF
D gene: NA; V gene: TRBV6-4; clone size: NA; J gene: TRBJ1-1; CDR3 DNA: TGTGCCGCCTTGTCCGGGACAAAGAACACTGAAGCTTTCTTT; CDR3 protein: CAALSGTKNTEAFF
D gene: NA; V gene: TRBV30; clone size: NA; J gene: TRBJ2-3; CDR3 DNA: TGTGCCTGGAGTGTAGGTAGTCGGGGGGCGGATACGCAGTATTTT; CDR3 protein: CAWSVGSRGADTQYF
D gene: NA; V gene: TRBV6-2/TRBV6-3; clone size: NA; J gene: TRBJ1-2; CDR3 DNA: TGTGCCAGCAGTTATCCCGACTATGGCTACACCTTC; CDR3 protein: CASSYPDYGYTF
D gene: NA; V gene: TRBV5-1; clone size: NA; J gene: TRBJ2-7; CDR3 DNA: TGCGCCAGCAGCTTAGGCGCGGAATACGAGCAGTACTTC; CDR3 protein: CASSLGAEYEQYF
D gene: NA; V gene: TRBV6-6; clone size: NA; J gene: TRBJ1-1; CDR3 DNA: TGTGCCAGCAGACACTCGGGGGTGAACACTGAAGCTTTCTTT; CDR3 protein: CASRHSGVNTEAFF
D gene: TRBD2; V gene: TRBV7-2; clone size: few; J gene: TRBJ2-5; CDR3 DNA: TGTGCCAGCAACAAACTAGCGGGCAGCCAAGAGACCCAGTACTTC; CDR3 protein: CASNKLAGSQETQYF
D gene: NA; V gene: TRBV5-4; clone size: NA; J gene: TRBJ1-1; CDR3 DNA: TGTGCCAGCAGCACCAGGGTGAACACTGAAGCTTTCTTT; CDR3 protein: CASSTRVNTEAFF
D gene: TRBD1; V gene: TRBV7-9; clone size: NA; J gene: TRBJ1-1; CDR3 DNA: TGTGCCAGCAGCGCCCGGACAGGGTCCAACACTGAAGCTTTCTTT; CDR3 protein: CASSARTGSNTEAFF
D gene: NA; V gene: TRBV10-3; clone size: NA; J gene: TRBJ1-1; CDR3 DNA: TGTGCCATCAGTGAGAGGGGGACTGAAGCTTTCTTT; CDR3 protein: CAISERGTEAFF
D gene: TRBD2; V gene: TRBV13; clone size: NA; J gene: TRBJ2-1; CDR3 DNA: TGTGCCAGCAGCTCAGGAGGGCTAGCGGGGGGAAACAATGAGCAGTTCTTC; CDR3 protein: CASSSGGLAGGNNEQFF
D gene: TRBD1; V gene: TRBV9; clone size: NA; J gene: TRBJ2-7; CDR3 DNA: TGTGCCAGCAGCCTGGGACAGGGCCCTTCCTACGAGCAGTACTTC; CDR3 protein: CASSLGQGPSYEQYF
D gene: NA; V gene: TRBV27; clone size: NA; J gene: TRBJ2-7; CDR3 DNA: TGTGCCAGCAGTTGGGTGGCAGGCCCCTACGAGCAGTACTTC; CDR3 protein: CASSWVAGPYEQYF
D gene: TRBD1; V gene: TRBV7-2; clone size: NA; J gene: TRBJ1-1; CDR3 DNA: TGTGCCAGCAGCTTAACACCCGGGACAGGGGGCACTGAAGCTTTCTTT; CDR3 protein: CASSLTPGTGGTEAFF
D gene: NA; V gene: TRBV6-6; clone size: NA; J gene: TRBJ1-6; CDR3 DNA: TGTGCCAGCAGTTACTCAGGCGGGAGACCCCTCCACTTT; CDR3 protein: CASSYSGGRPLHF
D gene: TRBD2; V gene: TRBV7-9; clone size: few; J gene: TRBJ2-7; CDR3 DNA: TGTGCCAGCAGCCCCACTAAACTAGCGGGGACCTACGAGCAGTACTTC; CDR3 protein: CASSPTKLAGTYEQYF
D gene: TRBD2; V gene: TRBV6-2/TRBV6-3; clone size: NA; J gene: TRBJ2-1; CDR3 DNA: TGTGCCAGCAGTGTTACTAGCGGGGGGGTCGGTGAGCAGTTCTTC; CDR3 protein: CASSVTSGGVGEQFF
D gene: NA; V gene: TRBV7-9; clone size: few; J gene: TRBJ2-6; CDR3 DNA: TGTGCCAGCAGCTTGGGCGGGGCCAACGTCCTGACTTTC; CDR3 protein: CASSLGGANVLTF
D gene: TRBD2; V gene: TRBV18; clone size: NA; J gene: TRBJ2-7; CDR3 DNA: TGTGCCAGCTCACCGGCGGGGGTTACCTACGAGCAGTACTTC; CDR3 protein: CASSPAGVTYEQYF
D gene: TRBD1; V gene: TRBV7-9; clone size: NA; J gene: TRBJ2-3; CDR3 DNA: TGTGCCAGCAGCCCCGGGACAGATAGCACAGATACGCAGTATTTT; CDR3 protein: CASSPGTDSTDTQYF
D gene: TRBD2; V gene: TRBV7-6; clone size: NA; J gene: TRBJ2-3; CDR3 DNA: TGTGCCAGCAGCTTAGGACTAGCGGGGGCGGGGACAGATACGCAGTATTTT; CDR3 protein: CASSLGLAGAGTDTQYF
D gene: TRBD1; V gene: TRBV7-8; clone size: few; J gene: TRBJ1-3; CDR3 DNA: TGTGCCAGCAGCAACTGGACAGGGCCTGGAAACACCATATATTTT; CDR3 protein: CASSNWTGPGNTIYF
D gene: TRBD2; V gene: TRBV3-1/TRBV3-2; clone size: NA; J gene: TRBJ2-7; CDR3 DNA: TGTGCCAGCAGCCAAGATATGACTAGCGGTAACGAGCAGTACTTC; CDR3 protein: CASSQDMTSGNEQYF
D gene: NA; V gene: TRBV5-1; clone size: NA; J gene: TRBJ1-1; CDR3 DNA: TGCGCCAGCAGCTTGGGCAGTCACTTACGGGACACTGAAGCTTTCTTT; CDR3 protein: CASSLGSHLRDTEAFF
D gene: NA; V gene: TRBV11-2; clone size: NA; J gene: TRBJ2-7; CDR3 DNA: TGTGCCAGCAGCTTAGATGGGCGCGTTCAGGGGCAGTACTTC; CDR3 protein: CASSLDGRVQGQYF
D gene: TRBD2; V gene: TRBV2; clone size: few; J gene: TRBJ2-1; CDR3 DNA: TGTGCCAGCAGTCGGGGGGTAAGATACAATGAGCAGTTCTTC; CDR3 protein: CASSRGVRYNEQFF
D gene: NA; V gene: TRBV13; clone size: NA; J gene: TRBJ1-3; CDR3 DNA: TGTGCCAGCAGCTCCTGGGCAGGCTCTGGAAACACCATATATTTT; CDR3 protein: CASSSWAGSGNTIYF
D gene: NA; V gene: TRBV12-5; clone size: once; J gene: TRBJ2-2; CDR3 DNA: TGTGCTAGTGGTTTGCTTCCAGGGTCCGGGGAGCTGTTTTTT; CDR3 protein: CASGLLPGSGELFF
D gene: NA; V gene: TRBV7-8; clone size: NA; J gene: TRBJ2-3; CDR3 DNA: TGTGCCAGCAGCTTACGGGTCCAGGGGCCAGATACGCAGTATTTT; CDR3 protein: CASSLRVQGPDTQYF
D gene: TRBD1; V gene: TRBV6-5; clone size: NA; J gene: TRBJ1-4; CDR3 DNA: TGTGGCTCGTCGACAGGGGGAAGCGAAAAACTGTTTTTT; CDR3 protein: CGSSTGGSEKLFF
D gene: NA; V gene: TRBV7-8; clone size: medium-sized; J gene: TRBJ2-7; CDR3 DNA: TGTGCCAGCAGCTTAGAGGGCGGGGTGAGCTCCTACGAGCAGTACTTC; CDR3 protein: CASSLEGGVSSYEQYF
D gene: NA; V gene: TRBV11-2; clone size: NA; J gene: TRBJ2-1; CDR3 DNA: TGTGCCAGCAGCTTGAAGAGACTGGGCTCCTACAATGAGCAGTTCTTC; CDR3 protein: CASSLKRLGSYNEQFF
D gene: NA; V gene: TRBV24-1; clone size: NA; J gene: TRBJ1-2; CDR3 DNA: TGTGCCACCAGCAACCGTGACAGACCCTATGGCTACACCTTC; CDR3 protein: CATSNRDRPYGYTF
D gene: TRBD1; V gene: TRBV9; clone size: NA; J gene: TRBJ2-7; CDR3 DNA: TGTGCCAGCAGCGTAAGGACAGGGGTCCACGAGCAGTACTTC; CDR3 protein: CASSVRTGVHEQYF
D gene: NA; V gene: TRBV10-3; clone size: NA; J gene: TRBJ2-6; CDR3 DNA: TGTGCCATCAGTGACCCTAGTTACTCTGGGGCCAACGTCCTGACTTTC; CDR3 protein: CAISDPSYSGANVLTF
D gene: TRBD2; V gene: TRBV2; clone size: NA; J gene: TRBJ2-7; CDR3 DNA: TGTGCCAGCAGGGGAGCGGGGGGGCTCTACGAGCAGTACTTC; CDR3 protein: CASRGAGGLYEQYF
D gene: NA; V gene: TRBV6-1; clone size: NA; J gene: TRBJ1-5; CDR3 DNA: TGTGCCAGCAGTGAAGTGGGAGACAGGCGACTATCATCCAGGCCCCAGCATTTT; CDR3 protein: CASSEVGDRRLSSRPQHF
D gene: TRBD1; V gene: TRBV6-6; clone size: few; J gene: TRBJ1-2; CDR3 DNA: TGTGCCAGCAGTTCCCCCCGGGACAGTCGTGGGGGCTACACCTTC; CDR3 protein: CASSSPRDSRGGYTF
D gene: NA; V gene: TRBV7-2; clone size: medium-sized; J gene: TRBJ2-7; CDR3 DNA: TGTGCCAGCAGCTTAGCGAGAGGAATGACCTTC; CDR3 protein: CASSLARGMTF